This T cell receptor beta chain originates from a study of tumor-infiltrating lymphocytes in primary liver carcinoma. Study overall: The patients, men and women alike, were aged 30 to 69 years. General study points: Among the pair types, tumor region pairs showed more overlap than tumor-adjacent and tumor-blood pairs.

Extraction of RNA together with DNA used about 17-31 mg of unsorted bulk tissue. Patients were chronically HBV-infected and treatment-naive. This clonotype came up many times. Its target is unknown. J was trimmed by 7 bases and V by 2 bases; bases with no gene match: 9. The CDR3 loop spans 15 amino acids. The V gene's germline CDR1 is MDHEN and CDR2 SYDVKM. cDNA specific to TCR beta was made from 500 ng of total RNA, with a constant-region primer employed for priming. Slightly modified ARM-PCR with three nested multiplex PCR rounds yielded TCR beta libraries. Investigators reported that the first two PCR rounds, at 9 to 11 cycles each, used TRBV1-TRBV30 forward primers with a C-beta reverse primer. Each CDR3 protein gets one entry after TCRdb re-called the multiplex PCR reads with MiXCR. The top ten hold around 40% of the sample, which has 35,000 to 50,000 distinct CDR3 sequences, about 75% seen once.

The material sequenced was tumor-adjacent normal liver tissue. The chain links TRBV28 to TRBJ2-7; TRBD1 aligns across 9 bases. This sequence originates from a woman younger than 45 with primary liver carcinoma and hepatitis B virus infection. The CDR3 sequence is CASSLRDRDDGEQYF. The CDR3 DNA reads as TGTGCCAGCAGTTTAAGGGACAGGGACGACGGGGAGCAGTACTTC.